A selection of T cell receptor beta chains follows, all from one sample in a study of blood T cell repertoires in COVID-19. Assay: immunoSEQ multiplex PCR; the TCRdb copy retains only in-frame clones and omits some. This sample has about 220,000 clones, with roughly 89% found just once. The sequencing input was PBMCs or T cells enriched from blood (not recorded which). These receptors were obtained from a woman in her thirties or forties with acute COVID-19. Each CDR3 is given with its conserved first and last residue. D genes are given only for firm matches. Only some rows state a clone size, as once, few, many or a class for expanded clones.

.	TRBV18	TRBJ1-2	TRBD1	CASSRRQGPDYGYTF	TGTGCCAGCTCACGGCGACAGGGGCCGGACTATGGCTACACCTTC
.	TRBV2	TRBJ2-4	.	CAPGEAKNIQYF	TGTGCCCCAGGGGAAGCCAAAAACATTCAGTACTTC
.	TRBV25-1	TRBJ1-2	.	CASSDRYRNYGYTF	TGTGCCAGCAGTGATCGCTACAGAAACTATGGCTACACCTTC
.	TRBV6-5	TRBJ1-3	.	CASRGGGSGNTIYF	TGTGCCAGTCGGGGGGGAGGGAGCGGAAACACCATATATTTT
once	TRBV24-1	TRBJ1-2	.	CATRDTPEGYTF	TGTGCCACCAGAGACACTCCCGAAGGCTACACCTTC
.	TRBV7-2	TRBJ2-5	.	CASSLVAGVTGRPGETQYF	TGTGCCAGCAGCTTAGTGGCCGGGGTTACGGGCAGGCCGGGGGAGACCCAGTACTTC
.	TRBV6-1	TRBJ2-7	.	CASSEHPTGMFSYEQYF	TGTGCCAGCAGTGAACATCCCACAGGAATGTTTTCCTACGAGCAGTACTTC
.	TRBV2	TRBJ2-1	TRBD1	CASRSGTGGTDEQFF	TGTGCCAGCAGGTCCGGGACAGGGGGCACGGATGAGCAGTTCTTC
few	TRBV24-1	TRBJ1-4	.	CATSDSPTSVQDYNEKLFF	TGTGCCACCAGTGATTCCCCGACAAGTGTGCAGGACTACAATGAAAAACTGTTTTTT
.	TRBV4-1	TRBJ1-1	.	CASSQDQGRRAFF	TGCGCCAGCAGCCAGGACCAGGGGCGCCGAGCTTTCTTT
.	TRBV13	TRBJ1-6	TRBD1	CASRRQGGPRPLHF	TGTGCCAGCAGACGACAGGGGGGACCAAGGCCCCTCCACTTT
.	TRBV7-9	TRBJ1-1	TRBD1	CASSFGQGGYTEAFF	TGTGCCAGCAGCTTCGGACAGGGAGGATACACTGAAGCTTTCTTT
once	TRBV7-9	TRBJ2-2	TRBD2	CASSLAGGLAGELFF	TGTGCCAGCAGCTTAGCGGGAGGACTAGCCGGGGAGCTGTTTTTT
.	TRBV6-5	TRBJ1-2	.	CASTRGGWGYTF	TGTGCCAGCACCCGTGGCGGATGGGGCTACACCTTC